The TCR beta chain described here comes from a study of OX40 agonist ivuxolimab in advanced cancers. Data came from immunoSEQ multiplex PCR; TCRdb stores just in-frame clones and leaves some out. The sample records some 74,000 clones, more than 85% being singletons. V lost 7 bases and J 0 bases, leaving 3 bases between the germline ends. The CDR3 is 11 amino acids. In germline, CDR1 is LGHNT, CDR2 FRNRAP. The clonotype comes from an adult with an advanced solid tumor such as melanoma, head and neck, liver or kidney cancer. This rearrangement joins TRBV12-5 to TRBJ1-1; D not certain. The sample consisted of CD4+ or CD8+ T cells sorted from blood, taken in a trial of the OX40 agonist ivuxolimab. The CDR3 spells CASAVNTEAFF. The CDR3 DNA reads TGTGCTAGTGCCGTGAACACTGAAGCTTTCTTT.